This TCR beta chain was obtained from a study of regulatory T cells in long-lasting Graves disease. Broader study findings: It is possible that accuracy was reduced by the small size of the sample. For persistent Graves' patients, TCR diversity was lower than for newly diagnosed ones.

Time point denoted: newly diagnosed GD, antithyroid drugs for less than 3 months. Following extraction of RNA from PBMCs, that RNA was used to make the TCR library. CDR1 is MNHEY and CDR2 is SMNVEV in the germline V gene (reference sequence). The CDR3 is 15 amino acids. J lost 3 bases, V lost 5 bases, and 10 bases had no gene match. This clonotype was detected only a few times. Its antigen remains unknown. Building of the TCR beta libraries involved iRepertoire HTBI primers and Arm-PCR of CDR3 regions. TCRdb redid the calling of the multiplex PCR reads with MiXCR, one entry per CDR3 protein. This sample has about 610,000 distinct CDR3 sequences; 15% to 20% occur once, and the top ten carry 12%. A further study also used this sample, focusing on T cells in Graves' hyperthyroidism and ophthalmopathy. In that study: Prediction of ophthalmopathy progression came a median approximately 6.5 months pre-onset.

The source is a man in his late teens or twenties with Graves disease. J is TRBJ2-7 and V is TRBV27; 7 bases are a match to TRBD1. The sample in question was peripheral blood mononuclear cells (PBMCs), obtained at new diagnosis, from a patient treated with antithyroid drugs. The CDR3 nucleotides read TGTGCCAGCAGTCAACTATACAGGGGTGGCTACGAGCAGTACTTC. Its protein is CASSQLYRGGYEQYF.